Shown below are 15 T cell receptor beta chains from a single sample sequenced in a study of blood T cell repertoires in COVID-19. The protocol was immunoSEQ multiplex PCR, while the TCRdb copy is restricted to in-frame clones and leaves out a portion. The sample consists of tens of thousands of clones, 70% to 80% of them appearing once. Sequencing was performed on peripheral blood. The receptors stem from a man between 70 and 80 years old with active or convalescent COVID-19.

The rearrangement uses TRBV25-1 and TRBJ2-5; the D gene is possibly TRBD1 (5 bases). The CDR3 sequence is 13 residues long. The germline V and J ends were trimmed by 8 bases and 2 bases, with 12 bases remaining between them. Per the germline V gene, CDR1 is MGHDK and CDR2 is SYGVNS. As DNA, the CDR3 is TGTGCCAGCGGGTGGGCAGGGCAAGAGACCCAGTACTTC. This translates into CASGWAGQETQYF.

The rearrangement links TRBV2 to TRBJ1-1; unclear D gene. V gave up 4 bases and J gave up 3 bases, with 3 bases separating them. The CDR3 has 11 amino acids. Per germline, CDR1 SNHLY and CDR2 FYNNEI. CDR3 residues: CASSGDTEAFF. In DNA form, the CDR3 reads TGTGCCAGCAGTGGCGACACTGAAGCTTTCTTT.

The table lists this clone with many counts. The chain uses TRBV3-1 (or the pseudogene TRBV3-2) and TRBJ1-2; TRBD1 might be the D (6 bases). V lost 1 base to trimming and J lost 6 bases, with 12 bases between them. The germline V gene encodes CDR1 LGHDT and CDR2 YNNKEL (reference sequence). The CDR3 extends over 14 amino acids. The CDR3 loop reads CASSQAPGADGYTF. In DNA form, the CDR3 reads TGTGCCAGCAGCCAAGCGCCAGGGGCGGATGGCTACACCTTC.

The CDR3 region is CASRLRGSSNSPLHF. The DNA for the CDR3 is TGTGCCAGCCGCCTTAGGGGATCTTCGAATTCACCCCTCCACTTT. The J gene is TRBJ1-6, the V gene TRBV6-5, with D perhaps matching TRBD1 (5 bases). The CDR3 covers 15 residues. Germline CDR1 is MNHEY and CDR2 is SVGAGI. The V gene lost 8 bases and the J gene lost 7 bases, with 18 bases spanning the gap.

The gene calls are TRBV4-2 and TRBJ1-1; 9 nucleotides align to TRBD1. The junction had 15 bases not matched to a gene; V was cut back by 5 bases and J by 11 bases. Germline values: CDR1 LGHNA, CDR2 YNFKEQ. The CDR3 runs to 15 residues. DNA of the CDR3: TGTGCCAGCAGCACACCGGGACAGGGCAATGTTCGGGCTTTCTTT. The encoded protein is CASSTPGQGNVRAFF.

The chain recombines TRBV3-1 (or the pseudogene TRBV3-2) with TRBJ2-3; maybe TRBD1 (6 bases). Germline-derived CDR1 and CDR2 are LGHDT and YNNKEL (reference sequence). The CDR3 is 12 residues long. Trimming removed 4 bases from V and 6 bases from J, with 8 bases in between. CDR3 nucleotides: TGTGCCAGCAGCCCCCAGGGGGATACGCAGTATTTT. Protein: CASSPQGDTQYF.

This sequence joins TRBV6-1 and TRBJ2-1; a possible D gene is TRBD2 (6 bases). V was shortened by 2 bases and J by 4 bases, with 12 bases between the two germline ends. The CDR3 consists of 15 residues. Germline loops: CDR1 MNHNS, CDR2 SASEGT. CDR3 in amino acids: CASSELYGGYNEQFF. The CDR3 nucleotides read TGTGCCAGCAGTGAATTATACGGGGGTTACAATGAGCAGTTCTTC.

The chain uses TRBV2 and TRBJ1-4; the D gene is possibly TRBD1 (6 bases). Germline V lookup: CDR1 SNHLY, CDR2 FYNNEI. Trimming stripped 6 bases from V and 7 bases from J, with 9 bases between. The CDR3 consists of 12 residues. CDR3 protein: CASRDSGEKLFF. The CDR3 DNA sequence: TGTGCCAGCAGGGACAGTGGTGAAAAACTGTTTTTT.

This clone was recorded once. This chain uses TRBV19 with TRBJ1-4, with TRBD1 matching over 7 bases. Germline CDR1 and CDR2: LNHDA and SQIVND (reference sequence). The CDR3 consists of 15 residues. V was clipped by 5 bases and J by 5 bases; unmatched bases: 8. This CDR3 reads CASSRSGTENEKLFF. Here the CDR3 DNA reads TGTGCCAGTAGTCGATCCGGGACAGAGAATGAAAAACTGTTTTTT.

In its sample, this clone ranks as medium-sized. CDR3 DNA sequence: TGTGCCACCAGTGATTTCCGGGAGGCCGATGGCTACACCTTC. Its protein is CATSDFREADGYTF. This chain links TRBV24-1 with TRBJ1-2, with D unresolved. The V gene's germline CDR1 is KGHDR and CDR2 SFDVKD. Between the trimmed V and J ends, which lost 1 base and 6 bases, there was a span of 11 bases. The CDR3 is 14 residues long.

This clone was detected once. The chain couples TRBV7-2 to TRBJ2-5; unclear D gene. CDR1 and CDR2 (germline): SGHTA, FQGNSA. This CDR3 has 13 residues. Between the trimmed V and J ends, which lost 1 base and 9 bases, there was a span of 12 bases. The CDR3 sequence is CASSLVFLEPQYF. CDR3 sequence (DNA): TGTGCCAGCAGCTTAGTCTTTCTCGAGCCCCAGTACTTC.

This clone was detected a few times. V is TRBV19 and J is TRBJ2-3; 10 bases agree with TRBD2. V lost 3 bases and J lost 4; bases outside the gene matches: 4. Germline CDR1 LNHDA, CDR2 SQIVND (reference sequence). The CDR3 is made up of 15 amino acids. The CDR3 region has the DNA TGTGCCAGTAGTATGGCTAGCGGGGGATCAGATACGCAGTATTTT. The encoded protein is CASSMASGGSDTQYF.

V and J are TRBV7-2 and TRBJ1-4; D uncertain. The CDR3 is 14 residues long. Germline CDR1 SGHTA, CDR2 FQGNSA. V lost 5 bases and J 2 bases, leaving 9 bases between the germline ends. In nucleotides, the CDR3 is TGTGCCAGCAGCGCCGGGAGGACTAATGAAAAACTGTTTTTT. Its translation is CASSAGRTNEKLFF.

The genes are TRBV5-1 and TRBJ2-7; the D is unclear. CDR3 size: 13 residues. Germline-derived CDR1 and CDR2 are SGHRS and YFSETQ. Trimming left V 4 bases short and J 5 bases short, with 13 bases between. In nucleotides, the CDR3 is TGCGCCAGCAGCCAACTCGCGCTCAACGAGCAGTACTTC. Translating it yields CASSQLALNEQYF. The complete variable domain, with remaining parts taken from reference TRBV5-1 and TRBJ2-7, reads KAGVTQTPRYLIKTRGQQVTLSCSPISGHRSVSWYQQTPGQGLQFLFEYFSETQRNKGNFPGRFSGRQFSNSRSEMNVSTLELGDSALYLCASSQLALNEQYFGPGTRLTVT.

The genes are TRBV18 and TRBJ1-4; tentative D call: TRBD1 (5 bases). V was pared by 4 bases and J by 0 bases, with 18 bases between. Per the germline V gene, CDR1 is KGHSH and CDR2 is LQKENI. The CDR3 has 18 amino acids. CDR3: CASSLQPKKGSTNEKLFF. Here the CDR3 DNA reads TGTGCCAGCTCACTCCAACCAAAGAAGGGGTCAACTAATGAAAAACTGTTTTTT.